The clone carrying this T cell receptor beta chain was counted only a few times. Assay: immunoSEQ multiplex PCR; the TCRdb copy retains only in-frame clones and omits some. The sample holds approximately 210,000 clones, 70% to 85% seen once. The data stem from a study of blood T cell repertoires in COVID-19. Trimming removed 1 base at V and 4 bases at J, with 13 bases between. Germline CDR1 and CDR2: SQVTM and ANQGSEA. The CDR3 has 14 residues. This TCR came from a middle-aged man who had recovered from COVID-19. The source material was PBMCs or T cells enriched from blood (not recorded which). V gene TRBV29-1 combines with J gene TRBJ1-1; D perhaps matches TRBD1 (5 bases). DNA for the CDR3: TGCAGCGTTGAAGGTCAGGGCTTCTCCACTGAAGCTTTCTTT. Translated, it gives CSVEGQGFSTEAFF. Complete variable domain (other parts from reference TRBV29-1 and TRBJ1-1): SAVISQKPSRDICQRGTSLTIQCQVDSQVTMMFWYRQQPGQSLTLIATANQGSEATYESGFVIDKFPISRPNLTFSTLTVSNMSPEDSSIYLCSVEGQGFSTEAFFGQGTRLTVV.